One and the same sample provided the 20 T cell receptor beta chains below, sequenced in a study of tumor and adjacent non-tumor tissue in lung cancer. The template was RNA from unsorted bulk tissue. TCRbeta libraries were built with three rounds of nested PCR, modified from ARM-PCR. Using its own MiXCR run on the multiplex PCR reads, TCRdb lists one record per CDR3 protein. This repertoire shows roughly 70,000 distinct CDR3 sequences, around three quarters found once; its top ten account for approximately 28%. Sequenced input: lung tumor tissue. The receptor set was obtained from a man in his 60s with non-small cell lung cancer.

This rearrangement joins TRBV6-1 to TRBJ2-1, with 9 positions matching TRBD2. With V trimmed by 6 bases and J by 8 bases, 8 bases remained unmatched. The CDR3 is made up of 14 amino acids. Per the germline V gene, CDR1 is MNHNS and CDR2 is SASEGT. The CDR3 spells CASSRTSEDDEQFF. DNA for the CDR3: TGTGCCAGCAGCCGGACTAGCGAGGACGATGAGCAGTTCTTC.

As regards this clonotype: Since no conserved phenylalanine or tryptophan closes the CDR3, a read error is the likely cause. The limits of the CDR3 on the DNA are not certain, so only TCRdb's listed CDR3 is given. This chain links TRBV6-2 or TRBV6-3 with TRBJ1-1; the D call TRBD1 from the table was never checked on the DNA. The CDR3 sequence runs 13 residues, both termini included. Germline V gene sequence: CDR1 MNHEY, CDR2 SVGEGT. The CDR3 sequence is CASRRGGGTETFS.

This clonotype is deemed medium-sized. This rearrangement joins TRBV6-2 or TRBV6-3 to TRBJ2-2; D remains unclear. V lost 1 base, J lost 6 bases, and 9 bases lay in between. The CDR3 has 14 amino acids. In germline, CDR1 is MNHEY, CDR2 SVGEGT. The DNA for the CDR3 is TGTGCCAGCAGTTACTTAGGGTCCTCCGGGGAGCTGTTTTTT. As protein: CASSYLGSSGELFF.

This chain links TRBV10-3 with TRBJ1-1; D gene unclear. Germline lookup yields CDR1 ENHRY and CDR2 SYGVKD. The CDR3 consists of 13 residues. CDR3 region: CDRRNGLENEAFF. The CDR3 DNA sequence: TGTGACAGACGAAATGGGTTGGAAAATGAAGCTTTCTTT.

The CDR3 DNA reads as TGCAGTGTTCCCTCTTCTACAGGGCCCGAGCAGTACTTC. Translated, it gives CSVPSSTGPEQYF. The genes are TRBV20-1 and TRBJ2-7; D is perhaps TRBD1 (6 bases). V gave up 7 bases and J gave up 6 bases, with 19 bases separating them. Germline V gene lookup returns CDR1 DFQATT and CDR2 SNEGSKA (reference sequence). The CDR3 loop spans 13 amino acids.

V usage is TRBV7-9 and J usage is TRBJ2-7; weak D call: TRBD2 (5 bases). Germline CDR1 and CDR2: SEHNR and FQNEAQ (reference sequence). The CDR3 is 13 residues long. V was clipped by 4 bases and J by 12 bases, with 19 bases between them. The CDR3 coding sequence is TGTGCCAGCAGCTACCCGGCCGGCGGGTGGCGGTACTTC. Its protein product is CASSYPAGGWRYF.

Worth noting for this clonotype: The final CDR3 position lacks the conserved phenylalanine or tryptophan, pointing to a likely read error. The V and J genes are TRBV20-1 and TRBJ2-7; TRBD2 might be the D (6 bases). The CDR3 has 14 residues. V was trimmed by 6 bases and J by 4 bases, leaving 19 bases between them. CDR1 is DFQATT, CDR2 SNEGSKA, per germline (reference sequence). CDR3 DNA: TGCAGTGCAGCCGGGACGGGGGTTTTATACGAGCAGTACTCC. Its translation: CSAAGTGVLYEQYS.

Notes on this clonotype: The junction and the germline gene differ at one end; a read error may be behind it. This chain connects TRBV11-2 to TRBJ2-5; 12 positions match TRBD2. CDR1 and CDR2 (germline): SGHAT, FQNNGV. This CDR3 comprises 19 residues. The chain's CDR3 is CASGGWNWTSGERQETEYF. The CDR3 nucleotides are TGTGCCAGCGGAGGTTGGAACTGGACTAGCGGGGAAAGACAAGAGACCGAGTACTTC.

This clonotype was counted many times. The chain employs TRBV6-4 and TRBJ2-3; D call uncertain. Trimming shortened V by 0 bases and J by 5 bases, and 9 bases separated the two germline ends. The CDR3 is 14 amino acids. Germline V gene sequence: CDR1 MRHNA, CDR2 SNTAGT. The CDR3 bases are TGTGCCAGCAGTGACTCGTTTGATGGAGATACGCAGTATTTT. Its translation: CASSDSFDGDTQYF.

Sample share makes this clonotype medium-sized. J is TRBJ1-6 and V is TRBV5-4, with D perhaps matching TRBD1 (6 bases). Germline V gene lookup returns CDR1 SGHNT and CDR2 YYREEE (reference sequence). V lost 4 bases and J 7 bases, leaving 12 bases between the germline ends. CDR3 size: 14 residues. The CDR3 protein is CASSTQGRNSPLHF. The CDR3 DNA reads as TGTGCCAGCAGCACCCAGGGGAGGAATTCACCCCTCCACTTT.

This sequence joins TRBV20-1 and TRBJ2-7; 7 nucleotides match TRBD2. J was trimmed by 6 bases and V by 5 bases; bases with no gene match: 7. CDR1 and CDR2 (germline): DFQATT, SNEGSKA (reference sequence). The CDR3 length is 12 residues. The CDR3 DNA sequence: TGCAGTGCTCGGGCGGGAGATGGCGAGCAGTACTTC. It codes for CSARAGDGEQYF.

For this clonotype: This is likely a read error, given that the CDR3 carries no conserved phenylalanine or tryptophan at its end. No DNA is shown, since the ends of the CDR3 on it are uncertain; the CDR3 is the one TCRdb lists. The chain carries TRBV6-5 and TRBJ2-7; the table names TRBD2, a call not compared with the DNA. The CDR3 sequence runs 15 residues, both termini included. The germline gives CDR1 MNHEY, CDR2 SVGAGI. CDR3 amino acids: CASGYSRRETDEHYY.

This clonotype was seen a handful of times. CDR3 in DNA: TGTGCCAGCAGTTTTGGGAATGCGAATCAGCCCCAGCATTTT. The encoded protein is CASSFGNANQPQHF. The chain employs TRBV28 and TRBJ1-5; D not resolved. The CDR3 runs 14 residues. Looked up from germline, CDR1 is MDHEN and CDR2 is SYDVKM. Deletions cut 3 bases from V and 4 bases from J, with 10 bases between.

As concerns this clonotype: Its ends do not fully match the called genes, so a read error is possible. The genes are TRBV6-5 and TRBJ2-7; 7 bases line up with TRBD1. TRBJ2-1 explains the end of the DNA better; the J call may be wrong. Germline loops: CDR1 MNHEY, CDR2 SVGAGI. This CDR3 spans 14 amino acids. The CDR3 loop is CVSSYRDSSYEQFF. DNA of the CDR3: TGTGTCAGCAGTTACCGGGACAGCTCCTACGAGCAGTTCTTC.

At least ten counts were recorded for this clonotype. The rearrangement links TRBV5-5 to TRBJ1-2; D is unclear. There are 13 residues in the CDR3. The germline gives CDR1 SGHKS, CDR2 YYEKEE (reference sequence). V was trimmed by 2 bases and J by 3 bases, leaving 8 bases between them. The CDR3 sequence is CASSLTPYYGYTF. CDR3 nucleotide sequence: TGTGCCAGCAGCTTAACACCGTACTATGGCTACACCTTC. Combining the CDR3 with reference TRBV5-5 and TRBJ1-2 gives the whole variable domain DAGVTQSPTHLIKTRGQQVTLRCSPISGHKSVSWYQQVLGQGPQFIFQYYEKEERGRGNFPDRFSARQFPNYSSELNVNALLLGDSALYLCASSLTPYYGYTFGSGTRLTVV.

The rearrangement joins TRBV5-4 to TRBJ2-7, with D unresolved. Germline V gives CDR1 SGHNT, CDR2 YYREEE (reference sequence). Between the trimmed V and J ends, which lost 5 bases and 7 bases, there was a span of 16 bases. CDR3 length: 13 residues. The CDR3 loop is CASSRMSVGEQYF. CDR3 DNA sequence: TGTGCCAGCAGTAGGATGTCGGTAGGGGAGCAGTACTTC. Drawing the rest from reference TRBV5-4 and TRBJ2-7, the complete variable domain is ETGVTQSPTHLIKTRGQQVTLRCSSQSGHNTVSWYQQALGQGPQFIFQYYREEENGRGNFPPRFSGLQFPNYSSELNVNALELDDSALYLCASSRMSVGEQYFGPGTRLTVT.

A remark on this clonotype: One end of the junction does not line up with germline, which may come from a read error. This sequence joins TRBV28 and TRBJ1-3; no clear D. Germline CDR1 reads MDHEN; CDR2 reads SYDVKM. This CDR3 is built from 15 residues. CDR3 sequence (DNA): TGTACCAGCAGAGGGAGGGTGGACTCTGGAAACACCATATATTTT. This gives the protein CTSRGRVDSGNTIYF. Full variable domain (outside the CDR3, taken from reference TRBV28 and TRBJ1-3): DVKVTQSSRYLVKRTGEKVFLECVQDMDHENMFWYRQDPGLGLRLIYFSYDVKMKEKGDIPEGYSVSREKKERFSLILESASTNQTSMYLCTSRGRVDSGNTIYFGEGSWLTVV.

Concerning this clonotype: This is likely a read error, given that the CDR3 carries no conserved phenylalanine or tryptophan at its end. J is TRBJ2-1 and V is TRBV6-1, with TRBD2 identical over 11 bases. The CDR3 consists of 15 residues. Germline-derived CDR1 and CDR2 are MNHNS and SASEGT. Trimming cost V 7 bases and J 5 bases; bases outside gene matches: 7. CDR3 protein: CASTLLLAGDNEQFL. The CDR3 DNA is TGTGCCAGCACTTTATTACTAGCGGGAGACAATGAGCAGTTCTTA.

This clonotype has just a few counts. A read error is possible here, since a much larger clone lies one base away. Since no conserved phenylalanine or tryptophan closes the CDR3, a read error is the likely cause. The chain couples TRBV20-1 to TRBJ2-1; D may be TRBD2 (6 bases). V shed 3 bases and J shed 4 bases, with 13 bases lying between them. Germline V gives CDR1 DFQATT, CDR2 SNEGSKA (reference sequence). There are 14 residues in the CDR3. The CDR3 nucleotides read TGCAGTGCTAGCGGCGGGGATCCTTACAATGAGCAGTTCTTA. Encoded protein: CSASGGDPYNEQFL.

This clonotype was recorded a few times. J is TRBJ2-2 and V is TRBV25-1, with no clear D. The V end lost 4 bases, the J end lost 6 bases, and 9 bases lay between the germline ends. The CDR3 is made up of 13 amino acids. The V gene's germline CDR1 is MGHDK and CDR2 SYGVNS. Here the CDR3 DNA reads TGTGCCAGCAGTGTCGGCTACTCCGGGGAGCTGTTTTTT. Translation gives CASSVGYSGELFF.